These T cell receptor beta chains were read from a single sample in a study of OX40 agonist ivuxolimab in advanced cancers. Profiled with immunoSEQ multiplex PCR; TCRdb holds only in-frame clones, not every one. The sample yields tens of thousands of clones, about nine tenths seen once. The material was CD4+ or CD8+ T cells sorted from blood, obtained in a trial of the OX40 agonist ivuxolimab. Receptor source: an adult with an advanced solid tumor such as melanoma, head and neck, liver or kidney cancer. The CDR3 runs from the conserved cysteine through the conserved F or W. Fields, in order: clone size, V gene, CDR3 protein. A clone size is listed for some rows: how often the clone was seen (once, few, many), or a class if it is expanded.

>.|TRBV10-3
CAITEDTGGSDEQYF
>.|TRBV27
CASRPTGGITEAFF
>once|TRBV7-9
CASSFTTAGQLLRGQYF
>.|TRBV7-9
CASSLPLVGVLSYEQYF
>.|TRBV10-2
CASKELDREVADTQYF
>.|TRBV9
CASSVGEQVTNEQFF
>.|TRBV30
CACQAGGVSNQPQHF
>.|TRBV11-2
CASTIGTGRQETQYF
>.|TRBV7-9
CASSLGPDQPQHF
>.|TRBV9
CASSVEGSTDTQYF
>.|TRBV5-1
CASSLFMDRDTDTQYF
>once|TRBV5-6
CASSLGKGTDGYTF
>once|TRBV7-8
CASSPSGLPYNEQFF
>.|TRBV2
CASSSPSGRALGAQYF
>once|TRBV27
CASSWRGTEAFF
>.|TRBV6-5
CASSYSGGEQFF
>.|TRBV13
CASSSGLAGGEGGNEQFF
>.|TRBV4-1
CASSLIADLSYNEQFF
>.|TRBV7-6
CASSLEAWGRGNTIYF
>once|TRBV28
CASLGTENYEQYF
>.|TRBV13
CASSHFGTPNQPQHF
>.|TRBV5-1
CASSLNRGVGSYEQYF
>once|TRBV9
CASSFSVSGANVLTF
>.|TRBV7-9
CASSLHRGLGYTF
>.|TRBV6-5
CASSEGQNTEAFF
>.|TRBV4-1
CASSQVEIGALSNQPQHF
>.|TRBV14
CASSQGQRVNEKLFF